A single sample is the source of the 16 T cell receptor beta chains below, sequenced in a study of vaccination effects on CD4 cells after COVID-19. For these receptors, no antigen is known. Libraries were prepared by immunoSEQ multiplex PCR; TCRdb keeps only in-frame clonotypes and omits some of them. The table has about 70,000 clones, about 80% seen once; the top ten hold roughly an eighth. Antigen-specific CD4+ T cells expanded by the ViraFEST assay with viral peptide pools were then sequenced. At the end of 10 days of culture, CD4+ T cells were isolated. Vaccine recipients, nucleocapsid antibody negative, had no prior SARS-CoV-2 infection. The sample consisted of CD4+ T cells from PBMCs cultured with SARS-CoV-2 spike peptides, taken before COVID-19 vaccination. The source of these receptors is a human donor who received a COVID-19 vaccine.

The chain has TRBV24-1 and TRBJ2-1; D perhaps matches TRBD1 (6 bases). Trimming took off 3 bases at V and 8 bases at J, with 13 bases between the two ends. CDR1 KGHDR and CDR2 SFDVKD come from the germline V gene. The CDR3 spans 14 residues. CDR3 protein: CATSDPRQVYEQFF. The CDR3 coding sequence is TGTGCCACCAGTGATCCGCGACAGGTCTATGAGCAGTTCTTC.

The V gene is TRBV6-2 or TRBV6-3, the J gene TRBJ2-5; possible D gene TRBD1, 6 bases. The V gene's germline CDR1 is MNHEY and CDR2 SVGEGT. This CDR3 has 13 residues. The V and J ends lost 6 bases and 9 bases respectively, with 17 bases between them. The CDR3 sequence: CASSFHEGTSQYF. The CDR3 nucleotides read TGTGCCAGCAGCTTCCATGAGGGGACATCCCAGTACTTC.

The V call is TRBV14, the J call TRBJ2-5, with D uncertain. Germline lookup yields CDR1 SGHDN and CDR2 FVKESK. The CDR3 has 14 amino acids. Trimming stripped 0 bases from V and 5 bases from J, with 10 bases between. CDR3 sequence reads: CASSQDLVSETQYF. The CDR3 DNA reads TGTGCCAGCAGCCAAGATTTGGTCTCCGAGACCCAGTACTTC.

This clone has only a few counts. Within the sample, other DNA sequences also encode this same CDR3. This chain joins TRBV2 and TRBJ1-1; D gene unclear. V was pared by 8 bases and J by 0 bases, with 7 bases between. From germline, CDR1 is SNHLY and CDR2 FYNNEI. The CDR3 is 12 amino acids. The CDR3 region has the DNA TGTGCCAGCTTTCGGGTGAACACTGAAGCTTTCTTT. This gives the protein CASFRVNTEAFF.

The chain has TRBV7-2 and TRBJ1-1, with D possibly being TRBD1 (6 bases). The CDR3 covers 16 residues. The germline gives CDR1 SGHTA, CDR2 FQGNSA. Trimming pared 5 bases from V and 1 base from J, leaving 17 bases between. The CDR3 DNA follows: TGTGCCAGCAGCCCACCCCCAACAGGGCCGAACACTGAAGCTTTCTTT. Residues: CASSPPPTGPNTEAFF.

CDR3 sequence reads: CASSLVYQNYGYTF. CDR3 nucleotides: TGTGCCAGCAGCTTAGTTTACCAGAACTATGGCTACACCTTC. The rearrangement joins TRBV7-9 to TRBJ1-2; D is undetermined. V was pared by 1 base and J by 2 bases, with 8 bases between. This CDR3 region has 14 residues. Per the germline V gene, CDR1 is SEHNR and CDR2 is FQNEAQ (reference sequence).

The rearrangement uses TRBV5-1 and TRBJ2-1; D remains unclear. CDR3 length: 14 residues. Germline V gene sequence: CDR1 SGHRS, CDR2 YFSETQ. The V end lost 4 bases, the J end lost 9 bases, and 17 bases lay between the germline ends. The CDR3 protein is CASSPIEEFGEQFF. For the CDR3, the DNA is TGCGCCAGCAGCCCCATTGAAGAATTCGGTGAGCAGTTCTTC.

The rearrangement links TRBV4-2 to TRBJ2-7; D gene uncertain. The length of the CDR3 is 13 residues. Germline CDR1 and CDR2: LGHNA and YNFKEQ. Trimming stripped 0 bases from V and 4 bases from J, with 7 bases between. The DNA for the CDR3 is TGTGCCAGCAGCCAAGAAGACTGTTACGAGCAGTACGTC. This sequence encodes CASSQEDCYEQYV.

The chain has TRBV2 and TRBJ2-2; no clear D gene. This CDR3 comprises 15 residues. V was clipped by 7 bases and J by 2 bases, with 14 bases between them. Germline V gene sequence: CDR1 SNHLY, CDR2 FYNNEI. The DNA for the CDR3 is TGTGCCAGCAAAGGTGACCCACAAAACACCGGGGAGCTGTTTTTT. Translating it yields CASKGDPQNTGELFF.

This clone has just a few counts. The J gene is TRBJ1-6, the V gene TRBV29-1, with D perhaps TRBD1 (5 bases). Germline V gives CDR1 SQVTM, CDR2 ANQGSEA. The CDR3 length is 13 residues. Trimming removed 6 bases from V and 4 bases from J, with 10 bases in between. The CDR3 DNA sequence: TGCAGCGTCGGGACGGATTATAATTCACCCCTCCACTTT. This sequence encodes CSVGTDYNSPLHF. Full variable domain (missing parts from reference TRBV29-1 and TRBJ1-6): SAVISQKPSRDICQRGTSLTIQCQVDSQVTMMFWYRQQPGQSLTLIATANQGSEATYESGFVIDKFPISRPNLTFSTLTVSNMSPEDSSIYLCSVGTDYNSPLHFGNGTRLTVT.

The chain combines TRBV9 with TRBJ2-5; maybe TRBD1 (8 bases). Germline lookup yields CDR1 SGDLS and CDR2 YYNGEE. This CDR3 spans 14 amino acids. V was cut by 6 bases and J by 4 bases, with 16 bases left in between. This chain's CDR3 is CASNADREGETQYF. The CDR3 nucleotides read TGTGCCAGCAACGCGGACAGGGAGGGAGAGACCCAGTACTTC.

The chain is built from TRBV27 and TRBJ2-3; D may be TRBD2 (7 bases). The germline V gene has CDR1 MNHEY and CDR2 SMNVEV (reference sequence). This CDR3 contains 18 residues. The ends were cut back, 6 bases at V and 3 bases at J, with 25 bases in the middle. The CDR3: CASRQPFMGGGSTDTQYF. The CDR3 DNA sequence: TGTGCCAGCAGGCAACCCTTTATGGGAGGGGGTAGTACAGATACGCAGTATTTT.

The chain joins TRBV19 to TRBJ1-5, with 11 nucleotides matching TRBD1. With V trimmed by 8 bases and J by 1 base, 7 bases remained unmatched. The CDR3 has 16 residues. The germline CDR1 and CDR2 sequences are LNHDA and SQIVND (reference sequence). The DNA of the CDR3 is TGTGCCAGTCAAGGGACAGGGGGAGGGAGCAATCAGCCCCAGCATTTT. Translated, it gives CASQGTGGGSNQPQHF.

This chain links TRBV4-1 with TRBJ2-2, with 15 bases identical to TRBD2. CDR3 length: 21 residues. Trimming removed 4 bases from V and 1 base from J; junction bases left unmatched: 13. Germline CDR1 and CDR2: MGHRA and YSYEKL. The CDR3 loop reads CASSRGPLGTSGGLNTGELFF. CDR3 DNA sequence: TGCGCCAGCAGCCGCGGTCCCCTCGGGACTAGCGGGGGGTTGAACACCGGGGAGCTGTTTTTT.

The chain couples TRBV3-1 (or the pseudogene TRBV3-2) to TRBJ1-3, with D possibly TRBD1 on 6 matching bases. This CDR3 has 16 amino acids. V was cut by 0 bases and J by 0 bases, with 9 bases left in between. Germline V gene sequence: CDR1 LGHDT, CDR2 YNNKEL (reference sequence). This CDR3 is CASSQDWGHSGNTIYF. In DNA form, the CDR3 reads TGTGCCAGCAGCCAAGACTGGGGACACTCTGGAAACACCATATATTTT.

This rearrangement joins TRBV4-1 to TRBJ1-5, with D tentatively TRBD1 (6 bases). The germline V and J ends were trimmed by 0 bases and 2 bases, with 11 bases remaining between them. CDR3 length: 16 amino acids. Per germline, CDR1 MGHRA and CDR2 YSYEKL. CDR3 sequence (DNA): TGCGCCAGCAGCCAAGATCCAGGGGTCGGCAATCAGCCCCAGCATTTT. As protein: CASSQDPGVGNQPQHF.